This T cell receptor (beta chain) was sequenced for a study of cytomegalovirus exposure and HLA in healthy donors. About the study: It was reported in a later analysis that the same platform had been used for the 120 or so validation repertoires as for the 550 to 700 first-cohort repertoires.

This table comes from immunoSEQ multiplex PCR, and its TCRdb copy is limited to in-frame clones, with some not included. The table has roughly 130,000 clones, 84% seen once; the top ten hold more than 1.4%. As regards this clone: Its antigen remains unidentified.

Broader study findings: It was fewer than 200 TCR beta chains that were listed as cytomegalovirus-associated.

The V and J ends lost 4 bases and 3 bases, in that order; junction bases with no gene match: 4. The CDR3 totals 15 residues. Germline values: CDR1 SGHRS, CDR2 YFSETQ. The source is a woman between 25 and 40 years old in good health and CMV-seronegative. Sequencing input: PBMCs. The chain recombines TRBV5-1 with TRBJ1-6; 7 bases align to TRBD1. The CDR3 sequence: CASSAGTDYNSPLHF. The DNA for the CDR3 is TGCGCCAGCAGCGCGGGGACAGACTATAATTCACCCCTCCACTTT.